The clone carrying this TCR beta chain was detected only a few times. These data originate in a study of beta chain features in type 1 diabetes. Germline CDR1 is SGHVS and CDR2 is FQNEAQ. This CDR3 has 16 amino acids. V gave up 1 base and J gave up 6 bases, with 17 bases separating them. Reverse transcription of all isolated RNA meant that expressed TCRB transcripts were sequenced. Libraries were prepared by immunoSEQ multiplex PCR; TCRdb keeps only in-frame clonotypes and omits some of them. In the table there are hundreds of thousands of clones, 14% of which are singletons. Sequenced material: central memory CD4+ T cells from blood. The chain recombines TRBV7-8 with TRBJ2-3, with D unresolved. The receptor was isolated from a man aged 25-45 years in good health. In nucleotides, the CDR3 is TGTGCCAGCAGCTTAGAACGCGGCCCGGGCTGGGATACGCAGTATTTT. The encoded protein is CASSLERGPGWDTQYF.